One and the same sample provided the 11 T cell receptor beta chains below, sequenced in a study of cytomegalovirus exposure and HLA in healthy donors. The PCR employed 60 Vbeta primers together with 13 Jbeta primers. Profiled with immunoSEQ multiplex PCR; TCRdb holds only in-frame clones, not every one. The repertoire holds tens of thousands of clones, 78% seen once, with 9.7% in the top ten. Sequenced sample: PBMCs. The receptors were sampled from a man aged 40-49 years in good health and CMV-seronegative.

J is TRBJ1-1 and V is TRBV6-5; TRBD1 matches at 7 bases. The J segment lost 2 bases and the V segment lost 7 bases, leaving 4 bases of the junction unmatched. This CDR3 comprises 13 residues. Germline V CDR1 and CDR2: MNHEY, SVGAGI. The CDR3 loop reads CASMYRGNTEAFF. The CDR3 DNA follows: TGTGCCAGCATGTACAGGGGTAACACTGAAGCTTTCTTT.

This clone was observed a handful of times. V is TRBV5-1 and J is TRBJ2-7; D not resolved. The CDR3 runs 15 residues. Germline V gene lookup returns CDR1 SGHRS and CDR2 YFSETQ. Trimming shortened V by 0 bases and J by 5 bases, and 15 bases separated the two germline ends. Here the CDR3 reads CASSLGFRPPNEQYF. CDR3 DNA sequence: TGCGCCAGCAGCTTGGGGTTCAGGCCTCCTAACGAGCAGTACTTC.

This chain uses TRBV6-1 with TRBJ2-3, with D hard to call. The CDR3 has 11 amino acids. V gave up 10 bases and J gave up 5 bases, with 10 bases separating them. Germline loops: CDR1 MNHNS, CDR2 SASEGT. The CDR3 DNA reads TGTGCCACCTCTAGAGGAGATACGCAGTATTTT. It specifies CATSRGDTQYF.

This clone has a single count. This chain connects TRBV28 to TRBJ1-2; the D gene is possibly TRBD1 (6 bases). The CDR3 has 14 amino acids. The germline V and J ends were trimmed by 0 bases and 3 bases, with 8 bases remaining between them. Per germline, CDR1 MDHEN and CDR2 SYDVKM. The CDR3 DNA sequence: TGTGCCAGCAGTTTATGGACAGGCCACTATGGCTACACCTTC. This gives the protein CASSLWTGHYGYTF.

The chain carries TRBV9 and TRBJ2-2; D is possibly TRBD2 (6 bases). This CDR3 contains 16 residues. The V and J ends lost 0 bases and 5 bases respectively, with 14 bases between them. In germline, CDR1 is SGDLS, CDR2 YYNGEE. The CDR3 nucleotides read TGTGCCAGCAGCGTAGATTCGGGCGGGGCAACCGGGGAGCTGTTTTTT. It yields the protein CASSVDSGGATGELFF.

Only a few counts were recorded for this clone. The V and J genes are TRBV6-1 and TRBJ2-2; possible D gene TRBD1, 6 bases. The CDR3 runs 15 residues. Germline-derived CDR1 and CDR2 are MNHNS and SASEGT. Trimming took off 4 bases at V and 8 bases at J, with 17 bases between the two ends. CDR3 nucleotides: TGTGCCAGCAGTGGTACGACAGGTTTGGGTGGGGAGCTGTTTTTT. Translating it yields CASSGTTGLGGELFF.

Concerning this clone: Germline and junction disagree at one end, which may indicate a read error. The V and J genes are TRBV9 and TRBJ1-1, with D maybe TRBD1 (5 bases). The CDR3 loop spans 14 amino acids. Germline V gene sequence: CDR1 SGDLS, CDR2 YYNGEE. The CDR3 reads CASTVQATNTEAFF. In nucleotides, the CDR3 is TGTGCCAGCACCGTACAGGCGACGAACACTGAAGCTTTCTTT.

This clone appeared a few times. The chain has TRBV25-1 and TRBJ1-6; TRBD1 aligns across 9 bases. The CDR3 runs to 15 residues. V lost 4 bases to trimming and J lost 8 bases; unmatched junction nucleotides: 6. The germline gives CDR1 MGHDK, CDR2 SYGVNS. CDR3 nucleotide sequence: TGTGCCAGCAGTGCTCCGGGACAGGGCCATTCACCCCTCCACTTT. Translating it yields CASSAPGQGHSPLHF.

The gene calls are TRBV4-1 and TRBJ2-2; 7 bases agree with TRBD2. The CDR3 length is 16 residues. CDR1 is MGHRA and CDR2 is YSYEKL in the germline V gene. The V gene end was trimmed by 1 base and the J gene end by 7 bases; junction bases not matched to a gene: 9. This chain's CDR3 is CASSQGGGNFGGELFF. The CDR3 DNA follows: TGCGCCAGCAGCCAAGGGGGGGGGAATTTCGGCGGGGAGCTGTTTTTT.

The V and J genes are TRBV7-2 and TRBJ1-1, with a possible D match to TRBD1 (6 bases). Trimming pared 5 bases from V and 4 bases from J, leaving 17 bases between. CDR1 is SGHTA and CDR2 is FQGNSA in the germline V gene. The CDR3 consists of 15 residues. Written as DNA, the CDR3 is TGTGCCAGCAGCCTAAGCGGGGGGCCTGGCACTGAAGCTTTCTTT. Protein: CASSLSGGPGTEAFF.

This chain links TRBV7-8 with TRBJ2-2, with D tentatively TRBD1 (6 bases). Trimming left V 5 bases short and J 5 bases short, with 21 bases between. The CDR3 runs 17 residues. Germline lookup yields CDR1 SGHVS and CDR2 FQNEAQ. The CDR3 here is CASSPRMTGVVTGELFF. The CDR3, as DNA: TGTGCCAGCAGCCCTAGAATGACAGGCGTCGTTACCGGGGAGCTGTTTTTT.